This T cell receptor beta chain was observed in a study of shared clonotypes between healthy human individuals. Study-level results: The genetic and exposure-history diversity represented was limited by few donors. Clonotype sharing among donors, it was expected, would be affected by sequencing depth.

Adult Caucasians living in Nashville, Tennessee made up all of the donors. As for this clone: Its antigen is not identified.

Each replicate PCR on the sorted subsets used around 200 ng DNA (about 30,000 T cell genomes). Some clones are missing from TCRdb's copy, which holds only in-frame ones; the method was immunoSEQ multiplex PCR. This table has millions of clones, over 85% appearing once. V was pared by 5 bases and J by 12 bases, with 17 bases between. The CDR3 is made up of 13 amino acids. Looked up from germline, CDR1 is LNHNV and CDR2 is YYDKDF (reference sequence). The sequence came from a man aged 18 to 35 in good health. V is TRBV15 and J is TRBJ2-1; possible D gene TRBD2, 5 bases. The sequenced sample consisted of naive CD4+ T cells sorted from blood. The subset denotes: CD45RA+ positively selected. The CDR3 loop reads CATSARTDKGQFF. The CDR3 bases are TGTGCCACCAGCGCCCGGACTGACAAGGGGCAGTTCTTC.